This entry features one TCR beta chain sequence. No cognate antigen has been identified for it. No qualities accompany the bases; no much larger clone lies one base away. This entry comes from a study of blood T cell repertoires in COVID-19 (dated by TCRdb to 2019 to 2021). As for the study more broadly: The collaborator samples originated in the United States, Italy and Spain and spanned the acute and convalescent phases of COVID-19. The samples were drawn from two sources: the first 160 participants of the ongoing ImmuneRACE study, and approximately 1,300 subjects contributed by 6 global collaborators. Subjects who had been exposed to COVID-19, were actively infected with it, or had recovered from it provided the deeply sampled blood TCRbeta repertoires that made up the dataset. A de-identified subject ID, COVID-19 status, age in years and sex were almost always included in the sample metadata. HLA class I and class II types, where available, came from metadata supplied by the sample provider rather than from assay-based typing. The repertoires were released in a freely available public database meant as a resource for research on the immune response to SARS-CoV-2. The prospective study material was composed of cDNA or gDNA derived from T cells, B-cell-depleted T cells, or PBMCs.

Study-wide findings and limitations: How much clinical and demographic metadata was included differed by source and by participant, and the metadata was provided uncurated.

Reading from cysteine to phenylalanine, the CDR3 counts 13 amino acids. The only DNA kept is the CDR3, 39 bases in frame from the first base. Relative to germline, V is missing 6 bases and J is missing 1 base, with 2 bases of the junction outside any gene match. Per the germline V gene, SNHLY is the CDR1 and FYNNEI is the CDR2. Another Seattle source contributed samples from volunteer blood donors who had recovered from COVID-19. The collaborating institutions used their own protocols to collect whole blood in K2EDTA tubes. For TCRbeta analysis, collaborators shipped samples in one of three forms: frozen whole blood, isolated PBMCs, or DNA extracted from either of those sample types. TCRbeta CDR3 regions were amplified from genomic DNA using the immunoSEQ Assay, a bias-controlled multiplex PCR. The authors' analysis ran thus. Within the assay, amplification of reference gene primers was used to estimate how many nucleated cells each sample contained. To quantify the absolute abundance of each unique TCRbeta CDR3 rearrangement, sequence reads were collapsed and filtered. For each sample, productive Simpson clonality was calculated by taking the square root of Simpson's diversity index across productive rearrangements. TCRdb provides this immuneACCESS table in a form limited to in-frame rearrangements. Some clones are lacking; in checked studies, under half of them reflect an unresolved V gene, and why the rest are absent is not known. V and J calls and clone size are as listed in that table; D and trimming were resolved from the DNA. This sample has about 160,000 clones in its table, and roughly 86% of those were observed once. Clones ranked in the top ten supply roughly 4% of the sample.

The sequence came from a woman in her fifties or sixties who had recovered from COVID-19. The chain couples TRBV2 to TRBJ2-5; TRBD2 fits 7 bases in the junction. The specimen sequenced was peripheral blood. This receptor has the CDR3 CASSLAAQETQYF. In nucleotides, the sequence is TGTGCCAGCAGCCTAGCGGCCCAAGAGACCCAGTACTTC.